The 16 T cell receptor beta chains in this list originate from one sample, sequenced in a study of radiotherapy plus CTLA-4 blockade in lung cancer. TCRdb keeps only in-frame clones here, not all; method: immunoSEQ multiplex PCR. This sample carries 40,000 to 55,000 clones, less than 90% of them seen once, and the ten largest clones take roughly 17%. The specimen was peripheral blood, collected from a patient treated with radiotherapy plus ipilimumab. The receptors here all came from a human donor with non-small cell lung cancer that progressed on radiotherapy plus ipilimumab. Some clones in this sample may be carry-over from other donors' samples.

The rearrangement joins TRBV7-6 to TRBJ2-2, with TRBD2 matching 8 bases. The CDR3 covers 16 residues. V was clipped by 5 bases and J by 6 bases; unmatched bases: 11. Germline-derived CDR1 and CDR2 are SGHVS and FNYEAQ. CDR3 coding DNA: TGTGCCAGCAGCCCCCATAGCGGGGACCCAGCCGGGGAGCTGTTTTTT. Protein product: CASSPHSGDPAGELFF.

This clone has a handful of counts. The gene calls are TRBV25-1 and TRBJ1-1; D is ambiguous. Germline values: CDR1 MGHDK, CDR2 SYGVNS. This CDR3 has 14 amino acids. The V end lost 3 bases, the J end lost 5 bases, and 13 bases lay between the germline ends. The CDR3, as DNA: TGTGCCAGCAGTGACGCGGCAGTACGAACTGAAGCTTTCTTT. It translates to CASSDAAVRTEAFF.

This chain joins TRBV19 and TRBJ2-3, with 8 bases that match TRBD2. Trimming removed 2 bases from V and 0 bases from J; junction bases left unmatched: 1. The CDR3 has 15 amino acids. Germline V CDR1 and CDR2: LNHDA, SQIVND (reference sequence). CDR3 residues: CASSISGRSTDTQYF. The CDR3 region has the DNA TGTGCCAGTAGTATAAGCGGGAGAAGCACAGATACGCAGTATTTT.

The chain couples TRBV7-9 to TRBJ2-2; 8 nucleotides line up with TRBD2. V shed 4 bases and J 5 bases; nucleotides not matched to a gene: 6. The CDR3 sequence is 15 residues long. Per the germline V gene, CDR1 is SEHNR and CDR2 is FQNEAQ (reference sequence). This CDR3 is CASSSSGGETGELFF. In DNA, the CDR3 is TGTGCCAGCAGCTCGTCGGGAGGGGAGACCGGGGAGCTGTTTTTT. Looking up the rest from reference TRBV7-9 and TRBJ2-2 gives the full variable domain: DTGVSQNPRHKITKRGQNVTFRCDPISEHNRLYWYRQTLGQGPEFLTYFQNEAQLEKSRLLSDRFSAERPKGSFSTLEIQRTEQGDSAMYLCASSSSGGETGELFFGEGSRLTVL.

The chain recombines TRBV2 with TRBJ1-1; D ambiguous. The CDR3 has 15 amino acids. Trimming stripped 1 base from V and 1 base from J, with 10 bases between. Germline-derived CDR1 and CDR2 are SNHLY and FYNNEI. CDR3 nucleotides: TGTGCCAGCAGTGAAGTCGTCTACTGGAACACTGAAGCTTTCTTT. This codes for CASSEVVYWNTEAFF.

A few counts support this clone. The V gene is TRBV19, the J gene TRBJ1-1; maybe TRBD1 (6 bases). In germline, CDR1 is LNHDA, CDR2 SQIVND (reference sequence). V lost 10 bases and J 0 bases, leaving 15 bases between the germline ends. The CDR3 covers 14 residues. The CDR3 reads CATRDTAMNTEAFF. The CDR3, as DNA: TGTGCCACCAGGGACACCGCAATGAACACTGAAGCTTTCTTT.

V gene TRBV25-1 combines with J gene TRBJ2-7, with D tentatively TRBD2 (6 bases). Germline V CDR1 and CDR2: MGHDK, SYGVNS. The CDR3 covers 13 residues. V was trimmed by 5 bases and J by 3 bases, leaving 11 bases between them. The DNA for the CDR3 is TGTGCCAGCAGTAAGGACTATTTCTACGAGCAGTACTTC. Its translation: CASSKDYFYEQYF.

V usage is TRBV9 and J usage is TRBJ2-3; TRBD2 aligns across 10 bases. This CDR3 is 17 amino acids long. The J segment lost 3 bases and the V segment lost 2 bases, leaving 9 bases of the junction unmatched. Germline V gene data show CDR1 as SGDLS and CDR2 as YYNGEE. The chain's CDR3 is CASSVFRTSGLTDTQYF. In nucleotides, the CDR3 is TGTGCCAGCAGCGTTTTCCGGACTAGCGGACTTACAGATACGCAGTATTTT.

This rearrangement joins TRBV6-5 to TRBJ2-1, with D unresolved. V lost 2 bases, J lost 0 bases, and 5 bases lay in between. Looked up from germline, CDR1 is MNHEY and CDR2 is SVGAGI. The CDR3 totals 14 residues. The CDR3 DNA sequence: TGTGCCAGCAGTTACGTCGGCTCCTACAATGAGCAGTTCTTC. Translating it yields CASSYVGSYNEQFF.

The V gene is TRBV10-2, the J gene TRBJ1-5, with 7 bases lining up with TRBD1. After removal of 8 bases from V and 7 bases from J, the junction contained 8 bases not matched to a gene. The CDR3 extends over 13 amino acids. Germline CDR1 reads WSHSY; CDR2 reads SAAADI. CDR3 coding DNA: TGCGCCAGCCAGACAGGGATTGGGCAGCCCCAGCATTTT. This sequence encodes CASQTGIGQPQHF.

The chain joins TRBV5-6 to TRBJ2-3; D gene uncertain. Trimming shortened V by 3 bases and J by 4 bases, and 9 bases separated the two germline ends. The germline gives CDR1 SGHDT, CDR2 YYEEEE. The CDR3 has 13 amino acids. The CDR3 loop is CASSSWSADTQYF. The CDR3 coding sequence is TGTGCCAGCAGCTCGTGGAGTGCAGATACGCAGTATTTT.

The chain has TRBV6-5 and TRBJ1-1, with 7 bases matching TRBD1. Germline values: CDR1 MNHEY, CDR2 SVGAGI. The CDR3 extends over 16 amino acids. V lost 0 bases to trimming and J lost 3 bases; unmatched junction nucleotides: 7. The CDR3 protein is CASSYSTLQGYTEAFF. The CDR3 nucleotides read TGTGCCAGCAGTTACTCGACACTACAGGGGTACACTGAAGCTTTCTTT.

The chain couples TRBV4-1 to TRBJ1-1, with 8 bases aligning to TRBD1. Germline V lookup: CDR1 MGHRA, CDR2 YSYEKL. This CDR3 has 17 amino acids. V was pared by 2 bases and J by 5 bases, with 13 bases of the junction left unmatched. The CDR3 DNA follows: TGCGCCAGCAGCCAACAGGCCGGGCAGGGGGCTCGTACTGAAGCTTTCTTT. As protein: CASSQQAGQGARTEAFF.

The chain couples TRBV10-3 to TRBJ1-5, with D maybe TRBD1 (6 bases). V was shortened by 4 bases and J by 7 bases, with 14 bases between the two germline ends. There are 14 residues in the CDR3. Looked up from germline, CDR1 is ENHRY and CDR2 is SYGVKD. The CDR3 loop is CAISGEGVGQPQHF. The CDR3, as DNA: TGTGCCATCAGTGGCGAGGGGGTAGGACAGCCCCAGCATTTT.

This clone showed up just once. The genes are TRBV30 and TRBJ1-3, with a possible D match to TRBD1 (5 bases). CDR3 size: 15 residues. Germline loops: CDR1 GTSNPN, CDR2 SVGIG (reference sequence). The V end lost 8 bases, the J end lost 0 bases, and 17 bases lay between the germline ends. The CDR3 coding sequence is TGTGCCGGAGACAGCGGGGGATTCTCTGGAAACACCATATATTTT. This encodes CAGDSGGFSGNTIYF.

Notes on this clone: The junction departs from the called germline gene at one end, perhaps through a read error. V gene TRBV5-4 combines with J gene TRBJ1-4, with D tentatively TRBD1 (6 bases). Germline V gives CDR1 SGHNT, CDR2 YYREEE (reference sequence). The CDR3 consists of 17 residues. CDR3 protein: CASSQEVAQGRDEKLFF. The CDR3 DNA reads TGCGCCAGCAGCCAAGAGGTGGCGCAGGGGAGGGATGAAAAACTGTTTTTT.